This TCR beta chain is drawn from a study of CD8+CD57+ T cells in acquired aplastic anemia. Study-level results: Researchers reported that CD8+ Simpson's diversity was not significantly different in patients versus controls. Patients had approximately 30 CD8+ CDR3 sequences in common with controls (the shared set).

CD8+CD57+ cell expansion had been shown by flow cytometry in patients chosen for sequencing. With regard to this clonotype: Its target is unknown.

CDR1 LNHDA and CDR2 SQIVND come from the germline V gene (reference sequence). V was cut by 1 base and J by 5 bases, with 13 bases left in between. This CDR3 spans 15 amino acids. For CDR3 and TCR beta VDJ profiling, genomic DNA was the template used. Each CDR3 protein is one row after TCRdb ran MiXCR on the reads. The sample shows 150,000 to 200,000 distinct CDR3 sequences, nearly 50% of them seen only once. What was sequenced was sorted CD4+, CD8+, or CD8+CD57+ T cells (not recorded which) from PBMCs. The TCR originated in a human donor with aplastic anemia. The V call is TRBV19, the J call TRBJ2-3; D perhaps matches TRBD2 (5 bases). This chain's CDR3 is CASSIAGRVGDTQYF. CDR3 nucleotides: TGTGCCAGTAGTATAGCTGGGCGGGTTGGAGATACGCAGTATTTT. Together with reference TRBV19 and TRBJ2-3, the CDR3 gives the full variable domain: DGGITQSPKYLFRKEGQNVTLSCEQNLNHDAMYWYRQDPGQGLRLIYYSQIVNDFQKGDIAEGYSVSREKKESFPLTVTSAQKNPTAFYLCASSIAGRVGDTQYFGPGTRLTVL.